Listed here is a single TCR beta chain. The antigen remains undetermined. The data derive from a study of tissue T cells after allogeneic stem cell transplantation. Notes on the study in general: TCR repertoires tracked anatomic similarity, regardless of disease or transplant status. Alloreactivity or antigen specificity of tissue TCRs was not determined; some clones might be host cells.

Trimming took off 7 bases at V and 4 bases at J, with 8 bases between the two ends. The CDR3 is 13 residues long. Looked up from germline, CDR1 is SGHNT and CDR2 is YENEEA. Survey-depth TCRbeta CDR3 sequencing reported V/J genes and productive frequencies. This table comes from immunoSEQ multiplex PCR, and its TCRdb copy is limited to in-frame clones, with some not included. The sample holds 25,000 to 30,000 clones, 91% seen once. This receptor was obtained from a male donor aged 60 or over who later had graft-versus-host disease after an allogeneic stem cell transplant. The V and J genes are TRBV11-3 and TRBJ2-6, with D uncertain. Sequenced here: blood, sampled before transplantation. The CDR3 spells CASTSKGANVLTF. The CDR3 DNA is TGTGCCAGCACTTCGAAGGGGGCCAACGTCCTGACTTTC.